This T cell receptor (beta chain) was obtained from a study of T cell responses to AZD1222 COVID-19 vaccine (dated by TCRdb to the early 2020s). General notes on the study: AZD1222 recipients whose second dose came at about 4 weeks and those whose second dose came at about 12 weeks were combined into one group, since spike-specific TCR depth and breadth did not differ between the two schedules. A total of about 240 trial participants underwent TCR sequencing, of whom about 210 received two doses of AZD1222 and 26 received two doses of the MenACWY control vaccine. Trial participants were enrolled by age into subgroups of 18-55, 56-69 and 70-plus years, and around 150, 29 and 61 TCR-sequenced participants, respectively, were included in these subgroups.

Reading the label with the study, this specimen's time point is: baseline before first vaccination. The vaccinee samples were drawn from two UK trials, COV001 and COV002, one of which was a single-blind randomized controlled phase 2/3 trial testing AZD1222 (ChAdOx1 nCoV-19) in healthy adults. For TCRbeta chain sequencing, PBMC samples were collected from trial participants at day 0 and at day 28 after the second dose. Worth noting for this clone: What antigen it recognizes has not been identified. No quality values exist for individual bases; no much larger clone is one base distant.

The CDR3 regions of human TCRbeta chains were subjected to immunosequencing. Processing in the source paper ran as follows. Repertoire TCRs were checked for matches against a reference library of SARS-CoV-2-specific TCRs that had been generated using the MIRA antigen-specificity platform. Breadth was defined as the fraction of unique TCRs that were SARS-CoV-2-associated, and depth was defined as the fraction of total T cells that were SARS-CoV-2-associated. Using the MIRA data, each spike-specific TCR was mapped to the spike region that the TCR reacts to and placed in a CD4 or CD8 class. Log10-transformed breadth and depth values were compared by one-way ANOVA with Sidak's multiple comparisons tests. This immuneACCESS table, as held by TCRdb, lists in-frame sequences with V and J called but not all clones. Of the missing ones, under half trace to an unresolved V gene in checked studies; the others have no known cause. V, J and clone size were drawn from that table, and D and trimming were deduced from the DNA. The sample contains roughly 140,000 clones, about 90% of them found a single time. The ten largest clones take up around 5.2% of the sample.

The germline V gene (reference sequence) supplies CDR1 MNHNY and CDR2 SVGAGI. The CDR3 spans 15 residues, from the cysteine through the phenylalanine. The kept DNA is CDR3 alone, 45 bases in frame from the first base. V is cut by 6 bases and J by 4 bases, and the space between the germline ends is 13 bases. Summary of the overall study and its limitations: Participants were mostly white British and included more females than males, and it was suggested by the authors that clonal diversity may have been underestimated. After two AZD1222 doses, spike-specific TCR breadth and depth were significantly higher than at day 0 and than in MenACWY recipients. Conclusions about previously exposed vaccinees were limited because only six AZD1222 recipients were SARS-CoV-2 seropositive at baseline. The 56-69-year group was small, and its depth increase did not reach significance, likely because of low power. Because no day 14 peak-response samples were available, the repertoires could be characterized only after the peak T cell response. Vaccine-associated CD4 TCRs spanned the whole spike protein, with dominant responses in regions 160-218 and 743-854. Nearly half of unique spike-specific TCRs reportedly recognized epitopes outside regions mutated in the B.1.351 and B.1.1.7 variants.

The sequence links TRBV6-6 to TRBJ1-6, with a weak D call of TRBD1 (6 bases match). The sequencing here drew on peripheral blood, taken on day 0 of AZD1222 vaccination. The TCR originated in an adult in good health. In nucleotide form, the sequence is TGTGCCAGCAGCCGGGACATAGGATATAATTCACCCCTCCACTTT. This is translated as CASSRDIGYNSPLHF.